Listed below are T cell receptor beta chains from one sample, sequenced in a study of blood T cell repertoires in COVID-19. The data were produced by immunoSEQ multiplex PCR, yet TCRdb's version contains in-frame clones alone and is incomplete. The table includes hundreds of thousands of clones, roughly 83% detected once. Sequencing was performed on PBMCs or T cells enriched from blood (not recorded which). These receptors were obtained from a woman between 45 and 60 years old who had recovered from COVID-19. CDR3s leave out the opening cysteine and the closing phenylalanine or tryptophan. D genes are given only for firm matches. The size of a clone is reported for some rows only, either as once, few or many, or as a class for expanded clones.

clone_size	d_call	v_call	j_call	cdr3_aa
-	TRBD1	TRBV7-8	TRBJ1-3	ASSRDRGKGNTIY
-	-	TRBV28	TRBJ2-3	ASSFSGISTDTQY
once	-	TRBV29-1	TRBJ1-4	SVECENEKLF
-	TRBD1	TRBV29-1	TRBJ2-6	SVKQGREANVLT
once	TRBD1	TRBV29-1	TRBJ2-7	SVEPTGYPYEQY
-	-	TRBV3-1/TRBV3-2	TRBJ1-6	ASSQGRWNSPLH
-	-	TRBV30	TRBJ1-3	AWSVKSWQGPGNTIY
few	-	TRBV11-2	TRBJ1-1	ASSFSGPRGNTEAF
-	-	TRBV19	TRBJ1-6	ASSGSGFQPLH
-	TRBD2	TRBV29-1	TRBJ2-1	SARSGAEGYNEQF
-	TRBD2	TRBV9	TRBJ2-2	ASSYWLAGGYGELF
-	TRBD1	TRBV27	TRBJ1-5	ASSPSPGGRQPQH
few	TRBD1	TRBV7-9	TRBJ1-1	ASSLGQGNTEAF
-	-	TRBV6-5	TRBJ1-1	ASSTPGSTSF
-	-	TRBV9	TRBJ1-6	ASSGQGQLNSPLH
-	-	TRBV28	TRBJ2-1	ASTRPGTAINEQF
-	-	TRBV25-1	TRBJ2-1	ASTGVIYNEQF
-	TRBD1	TRBV11-3	TRBJ1-1	ASSTGVGYGEAF